The 6 T cell receptor beta chains below come from one sample, sequenced in a study of cytomegalovirus exposure and HLA in healthy donors. Both 60 Vbeta primers and 13 Jbeta primers went into the PCR. The data were produced by immunoSEQ multiplex PCR, yet TCRdb's version contains in-frame clones alone and is incomplete. The table has 110,000 to 150,000 clones, roughly four fifths seen once. Sequencing used PBMCs. The origin of the receptors is a man under 40 in good health and CMV-seronegative.

The chain joins TRBV2 to TRBJ2-7; 7 bases match TRBD2. Trimming cost V 1 base and J 3 bases; bases outside gene matches: 12. This CDR3 spans 17 amino acids. CDR1 and CDR2 (germline): SNHLY, FYNNEI. The chain's CDR3 is CASSEGEGTIDFYEQYF. CDR3 in DNA: TGTGCCAGCAGTGAAGGGGAGGGGACTATAGATTTCTACGAGCAGTACTTC.

The chain couples TRBV19 to TRBJ1-4; D remains ambiguous. Deletions cut 6 bases from V and 4 bases from J, with 3 bases between. This CDR3 has 11 amino acids. CDR1 is LNHDA, CDR2 SQIVND, per germline (reference sequence). The CDR3 region has the DNA TGTGCCAGTAGCAGTAATGAAAAACTGTTTTTT. This codes for CASSSNEKLFF. Complete variable domain (other parts from reference TRBV19 and TRBJ1-4): DGGITQSPKYLFRKEGQNVTLSCEQNLNHDAMYWYRQDPGQGLRLIYYSQIVNDFQKGDIAEGYSVSREKKESFPLTVTSAQKNPTAFYLCASSSNEKLFFGSGTQLSVL.

The chain is built from TRBV11-3 and TRBJ2-1; D possibly corresponds to TRBD1 (6 bases). Trimming removed 4 bases at V and 6 bases at J, with 19 bases between. The CDR3 spans 16 residues. Germline assignment: CDR1 SGHNT and CDR2 YENEEA. This CDR3 is CASSSKDRTAGNEQFF. CDR3 sequence (DNA): TGTGCCAGCAGCTCTAAAGACAGGACCGCTGGCAATGAGCAGTTCTTC. The full variable domain, its missing parts supplied by reference TRBV11-3 and TRBJ2-1, is EAGVVQSPRYKIIEKKQPVAFWCNPISGHNTLYWYLQNLGQGPELLIRYENEEAVDDSQLPKDRFSAERLKGVDSTLKIQPAELGDSAVYLCASSSKDRTAGNEQFFGPGTRLTVL.

The chain is built from TRBV29-1 and TRBJ2-1, with a weak D call TRBD1 (5 bases). Germline lookup yields CDR1 SQVTM and CDR2 ANQGSEA. The CDR3 runs to 11 residues. V lost 4 bases and J lost 9, with 10 bases in between. Here the CDR3 reads CSVGQGGEQFF. In nucleotides, the CDR3 is TGCAGCGTTGGGCAGGGTGGTGAGCAGTTCTTC.

In this sample, this clone turned up a few times. J is TRBJ1-5 and V is TRBV7-6, with D uncertain. Deletions cut 6 bases from V and 1 base from J, with 16 bases between. The CDR3 covers 16 residues. Germline V CDR1 and CDR2: SGHVS, FNYEAQ. In DNA, the CDR3 is TGTGCCAGCAGGTATTGGGCTATACGCAGCAATCAGCCCCAGCATTTT. This gives the protein CASRYWAIRSNQPQHF.

The chain recombines TRBV11-3 with TRBJ1-2, with TRBD1 as a possible D gene (5 bases). The length of the CDR3 is 12 residues. V lost 5 bases and J lost 6, with 10 bases in between. The germline V gene has CDR1 SGHNT and CDR2 YENEEA. The CDR3 is CASSHGGNGYTF. The CDR3 nucleotides are TGTGCCAGCAGCCACGGGGGGAATGGCTACACCTTC.